These 21 T cell receptor beta chains came from one sample sequenced in a study of T-cell reconstitution after alpha-beta-depleted transplantation in children. TCRbeta library preparation incorporated unique molecular identifiers. MiXCR, applied by TCRdb to the PCR reads, yields one record per CDR3 protein. The sample carries hundreds of thousands of distinct CDR3 sequences, 15% to 20% recorded once. The sequencing used PBMCs, mostly from graft donor cells, collected 360 days after TCRalphabeta/CD19-depleted stem cell transplant. Source of these receptors: a boy under two years old who had a stem cell transplant for Wiskott-Aldrich syndrome, so the T cells may come from the graft donor.

The chain uses TRBV10-3 and TRBJ1-6; 8 bases fit TRBD1. This CDR3 contains 13 residues. The junction had 6 bases not matched to a gene; V was cut back by 3 bases and J by 14 bases. Germline V gives CDR1 ENHRY, CDR2 SYGVKD. CDR3: CAISDMTGVALHF. The CDR3 DNA reads as TGTGCCATCAGTGACATGACAGGGGTTGCCCTCCACTTT.

V is TRBV3-1 and J is TRBJ1-2, with TRBD1 matching over 9 bases. V trimming: 5 bases; J trimming: 4 bases; junction bases outside the gene matches: 14. This CDR3 has 17 residues. The germline V gene has CDR1 LGHDT and CDR2 YNNKEL (reference sequence). The CDR3 spells CASSSWTGALIGYGYTF. In nucleotides, the CDR3 is TGTGCCAGCAGCTCCTGGACAGGGGCGTTAATTGGCTATGGCTACACCTTC.

This clonotype showed up just a few times. The gene calls are TRBV5-1 and TRBJ2-2; 8 bases are shared with TRBD1. Unmatched junction bases numbered 11, after V lost 4 bases and J lost 6 bases. This CDR3 is 16 amino acids long. Germline V gene lookup returns CDR1 SGHRS and CDR2 YFSETQ. Here the CDR3 DNA reads TGCGCCAGCAGCAGCGGACAGGGTTTGGGGGCCGGGGAGCTGTTTTTT. This codes for CASSSGQGLGAGELFF.

This chain connects TRBV3-1 to TRBJ2-1, with a tentative D call TRBD2 (6 bases). V lost 5 bases and J lost 0, with 11 bases in between. The germline gives CDR1 LGHDT, CDR2 YNNKEL (reference sequence). The CDR3 is 15 amino acids. The CDR3 DNA reads TGTGCCAGCAGCAGGGAGACTAGCTCCTACAATGAGCAGTTCTTC. Its protein product is CASSRETSSYNEQFF.

This clonotype was found a few times. The chain has TRBV30 and TRBJ2-2; 8 bases are shared with TRBD2. With V trimmed by 3 bases and J by 1 base, 4 bases remained unmatched. CDR1 and CDR2 (germline): GTSNPN, SVGIG (reference sequence). The CDR3 contains 15 residues. The CDR3 DNA is TGTGCCTGGAGGAGGACTAGCTTGAACACCGGGGAGCTGTTTTTT. As protein: CAWRRTSLNTGELFF. Full variable domain (missing parts from reference TRBV30 and TRBJ2-2): SQTIHQWPATLVQPVGSPLSLECTVEGTSNPNLYWYRQAAGRGLQLLFYSVGIGQISSEVPQNLSASRPQDRQFILSSKKLLLSDSGFYLCAWRRTSLNTGELFFGEGSRLTVL.

As to this clonotype: One end of the junction is discordant with germline, which a read error may explain. The chain links TRBV27 to TRBJ2-2; tentatively, D is TRBD2 (5 bases). The germline gives CDR1 MNHEY, CDR2 SMNVEV (reference sequence). The CDR3 consists of 16 residues. The CDR3 bases are TGTGCCAGCCGTCGAGGAGGATTCTACAACACCAGGGAGCTGTTTTTT. Protein product: CASRRGGFYNTRELFF.

The chain joins TRBV18 to TRBJ2-5; D might be TRBD2 (6 bases). Germline V CDR1 and CDR2: KGHSH, LQKENI. V lost 2 bases, J lost 5 bases, and 15 bases lay in between. The length of the CDR3 is 15 residues. CDR3 sequence: CASSPSRGAGETQYF. The CDR3 nucleotides read TGTGCCAGCTCACCATCGAGGGGCGCGGGGGAGACCCAGTACTTC.

The V call is TRBV11-3, the J call TRBJ1-5; TRBD1 matches at 10 bases. Looked up from germline, CDR1 is SGHNT and CDR2 is YENEEA. With V trimmed by 10 bases and J by 1 base, 7 bases remained unmatched. This CDR3 has 15 residues. DNA of the CDR3: TGTGCCACCCGACAGGGGGCCGGAAGCAATCAGCCCCAGCATTTT. This gives the protein CATRQGAGSNQPQHF.

For this clonotype: At one end, the junction sequence differs from germline, possibly due to a read error. V gene TRBV28 combines with J gene TRBJ2-7; 9 nucleotides align to TRBD1. CDR1 is MDHEN, CDR2 SYDVKM, per germline. There are 12 residues in the CDR3. The CDR3: CATGTGFHEQHF. CDR3 in DNA: TGTGCCACCGGGACAGGGTTCCACGAGCAGCACTTC.

The genes are TRBV4-2 and TRBJ1-5; TRBD1 matches 7 bases. The CDR3 contains 16 residues. CDR1 and CDR2 (germline): LGHNA, YNFKEQ. Unmatched junction bases numbered 11, after V lost 4 bases and J lost 5 bases. CDR3 in DNA: TGTGCCAGCAGCCCAAACAAGGGGGCGCAGGATCAGCCCCAGCATTTT. It specifies CASSPNKGAQDQPQHF.

The chain carries TRBV7-9 and TRBJ1-6, with D maybe TRBD1 (6 bases). The CDR3 runs to 15 residues. Deletions cut 2 bases from V and 7 bases from J, with 12 bases between. Germline values: CDR1 SEHNR, CDR2 FQNEAQ (reference sequence). CDR3 sequence reads: CASSLPGQKNSPLHF. The CDR3 coding sequence is TGTGCCAGCAGCTTACCCGGACAGAAAAATTCACCCCTCCACTTT.

The table lists this clonotype with a few counts. V usage is TRBV7-2 and J usage is TRBJ2-1; 12 bases fit TRBD2. Germline V CDR1 and CDR2: SGHTA, FQGNSA. Trimming at V came to 6 bases and at J to 7 bases, leaving 7 bases not matched to a gene. The length of the CDR3 is 15 residues. The DNA of the CDR3 is TGTGCCAGCAGTCAGTCTAGCGGGGGGGGTAATGAGCAGTTCTTC. This sequence encodes CASSQSSGGGNEQFF.

This clonotype has only a few counts. V is TRBV5-1 and J is TRBJ2-6; 7 nucleotides match TRBD2. The length of the CDR3 is 15 residues. V was clipped by 0 bases and J by 4 bases; unmatched bases: 1. Germline V gene sequence: CDR1 SGHRS, CDR2 YFSETQ. DNA of the CDR3: TGCGCCAGCAGCTTGGCGGGAGGCGGGGCCAACGTCCTGACTTTC. Encoded protein: CASSLAGGGANVLTF.

V usage is TRBV6-5 and J usage is TRBJ1-6; D may be TRBD1 (6 bases). Germline V gene data show CDR1 as MNHEY and CDR2 as SVGAGI. The V gene lost 5 bases and the J gene lost 6 bases, with 11 bases spanning the gap. This CDR3 has 14 amino acids. In DNA form, the CDR3 reads TGTGCCAGCAGTCCTCTGGGGGCTAATTCACCCCTCCACTTT. This encodes CASSPLGANSPLHF.

The sample holds a few counts of this clonotype. The chain combines TRBV3-1 with TRBJ1-6; unclear D gene. V was trimmed by 2 bases and J by 7 bases, leaving 12 bases between them. CDR1 and CDR2 from the germline V gene are LGHDT and YNNKEL (reference sequence). This CDR3 is built from 15 residues. In DNA form, the CDR3 reads TGTGCCAGCAGCCAATTTAGGGCAGAAAATTCACCCCTCCACTTT. Encoded protein: CASSQFRAENSPLHF.

This clonotype came up a few times. The gene calls are TRBV10-3 and TRBJ1-5, with D unclear. Germline CDR1 ENHRY, CDR2 SYGVKD. There are 13 residues in the CDR3. The V end was cut by 4 bases, the J end by 5 bases, with 9 bases between. The CDR3 bases are TGTGCCATCAGTGGTGCGCGTCATCAGCCCCAGCATTTT. Translation gives CAISGARHQPQHF.

This rearrangement joins TRBV18 to TRBJ1-4, with TRBD1 identical over 9 bases. V lost 0 bases to trimming and J lost 8 bases; unmatched junction nucleotides: 4. Germline values: CDR1 KGHSH, CDR2 LQKENI. This CDR3 comprises 15 residues. The DNA for the CDR3 is TGTGCCAGCTCACCACCGGGACAGGGTGGAGAAAAACTGTTTTTT. It is translated as CASSPPGQGGEKLFF.

The sample holds a few counts of this clonotype. One end of the junction varies from germline; a read error may be responsible. The chain couples TRBV6-1 to TRBJ2-5, with D unresolved. CDR3 length: 16 amino acids. Germline CDR1 and CDR2: MNHNS and SASEGT. The CDR3 is CASSETDTVYQETQHF. The CDR3 nucleotides read TGTGCCAGCAGTGAAACCGACACGGTGTACCAAGAGACCCAGCACTTC.

The chain employs TRBV12-3 or TRBV12-4 and TRBJ2-5; 9 bases match TRBD2. The CDR3 is 15 residues long. The V gene end was trimmed by 2 bases and the J gene end by 4 bases; junction bases not matched to a gene: 5. CDR3: CASSLTPAGGETQYF. As DNA, the CDR3 is TGTGCCAGCAGTTTAACTCCAGCGGGGGGAGAGACCCAGTACTTC.

This clonotype has more than one count but fewer than ten. The V call is TRBV10-3, the J call TRBJ1-2; possible D gene TRBD1, 5 bases. V lost 3 bases, J lost 2 bases, and 7 bases lay in between. CDR3 length equals 13 residues. From germline, CDR1 is ENHRY and CDR2 SYGVKD. The CDR3 bases are TGTGCCATCAGTGAACGGGGGAACTATGGCTACACCTTC. Translation gives CAISERGNYGYTF.

CDR3 in amino acids: CSAPPLASTETQYF. For the CDR3, the DNA is TGCAGTGCTCCCCCGCTAGCGAGTACGGAGACCCAGTACTTC. The gene calls are TRBV20-1 and TRBJ2-5; perhaps TRBD2 as D (6 bases). CDR3 length equals 14 residues. Germline V gene data show CDR1 as DFQATT and CDR2 as SNEGSKA (reference sequence). V was trimmed by 5 bases and J by 5 bases, leaving 18 bases between them.